What follows is one T cell receptor beta chain and its context. The target of this receptor is not known. No quality values exist for individual bases; no much larger clone is one base distant. The sample originates from a study of T cells in Graves' hyperthyroidism and ophthalmopathy (dated by TCRdb to between 2018 and 2021). Regarding the complete study: Peripheral blood was collected at initial diagnosis, before any treatment. After blood sampling, hyperthyroidism patients were treated with methimazole at a starting dose of 30 mg daily, and ophthalmopathy patients were treated with high-dose intravenous methylprednisolone. Thyroid tissue and blood T-cell repertoires from over 5 Graves' hyperthyroidism patients were also compared in the study. The approximately 97 discovery patients were randomly divided into training and test sets at a 7:3 ratio. According to the paper, TCR Vbeta CDR3 sequencing was carried out on around 140 peripheral blood samples, which came from fewer than 50 ophthalmopathy, 80 or so hyperthyroidism and approximately 17 progressor patients. An independent validation cohort of about 19 hyperthyroidism patients and 17 patients who later progressed to ophthalmopathy tested prospective prediction of ophthalmopathy. TCR V-J signatures able to tell the groups apart were searched for in a discovery cohort of 95 or so patients, of whom over 40 had Graves' ophthalmopathy and around 56 had stable Graves' hyperthyroidism.

Broad study findings and their caveats: During validation, the model predicted progression to ophthalmopathy a median of around 7 months ahead of onset, with approximately 70% sensitivity and more than 72% specificity. No statistical method was used to set the sample size in advance, and investigators knew the group allocation. In cross-validation, a model built on a 13 V-J signature told ophthalmopathy apart from stable hyperthyroidism with 87.88% sensitivity and roughly 81% specificity, and in testing the same model reached 80%/75%. Blood samples also contained most of the expanded thyroid clonotypes (frequency above 0.001), which suggests that blood repertoires may reflect thyroid immune responses.

Trimming leaves V shorter by 4 bases and J shorter by 0 bases, with the junction holding 13 bases beyond the gene matches. From a lookup of the germline V gene, CDR1 and CDR2 are SGHAT and FQNNGV. The CDR3 contains 19 residues, cysteine and phenylalanine counted. Left in the record is the CDR3 DNA by itself, 57 bases read in frame from the first base. Ophthalmopathy patients had moderately to severely active disease, with a Clinical Activity Score of 3 or more, a NOSPECS grade of 4 or more, and a disease duration of less than 3 months. The study excluded patients with uncontrolled infections, other autoimmune diseases, pregnancy or lactation. Clinical symptoms, serum thyroxine and TRAb, thyroid ultrasound, and orbital computed tomography formed the basis for the diagnoses. PBMCs were isolated from about 9.2 ml of fresh peripheral blood by Ficoll-Paque density gradient centrifugation. Total RNA was extracted with Trizol reagent, and quality was checked on an Agilent 2100 Bioanalyzer.

The TCR beta CDR3 regions were amplified from the RNA transcripts. The first round of RT-PCR for the TCR CDR3 was performed with the HTBI primer set and the Qiagen OneStep RT-PCR kit. The libraries were constructed in a second round of multiplex PCR and then size-selected and purified. Sequencing of the libraries was done on an Illumina HiSeq2000 using paired-end 100 bp reads. In the original analysis: Raw data were processed with SOAPnuke, discarding reads with adapters, uncalled bases, mean Phred below 15, or no exact constant-primer or identifier match. COPE v1.2.5 was used to merge high-quality paired reads, and clonotypes were defined as unique nucleotide sequences. MiTCR v1.1 was used to align clonotypes to the IMGT TRBV, TRBD and TRBJ reference segments. The analysis included only V-J combinations with a frequency above 0.0001, which together covered around 99% of the repertoires. A TCS score was defined as the ratio between F50 (clonal expansion) and ExV (chaos), using BLOSUM62-based TCRdist between CDR3 peptides within each V-J. Welch's t-statistics and random forest reduced roughly 540 V-J features to roughly 13, which were used in a naive Bayes classifier (R e1071). TCRdb cleaned the public reads at Q25 with fastp, built clones with MiXCR and kept in-frame beta chains. Rows with a matching CDR3 protein are joined into one entry that keeps the most common DNA and genes. The V and J calls were not made by the authors but by TCRdb's processing. The sample yields fewer than 750,000 distinct CDR3 sequences; roughly 14% were counted once. Jointly, the top ten make up 9.5% to 15% of the sample.

This receptor was identified in a woman aged 50 to 65 with Graves' ophthalmopathy. The sequence links TRBV11-2 to TRBJ2-1; 9 central bases correspond to TRBD2. Sequenced input: blood. The CDR3 loop reads CASSYTASGIQSSYNEQFF. Here is the DNA: TGTGCCAGCAGCTATACGGCTAGCGGGATTCAAAGCTCCTACAATGAGCAGTTCTTC.